This T cell receptor (beta chain) appears in the sequencing data of a study of blood T cell repertoires in COVID-19. Across the whole study: Samples came from the United States, Italy and Spain, spanning acute and convalescent COVID-19. The cDNA or gDNA used as material had been derived from T cells, B-cell-depleted T cells, or PBMCs.

V shed 4 bases and J 5 bases; nucleotides not matched to a gene: 8. The CDR3 covers 15 residues. CDR1 is SGHRS and CDR2 is YFSETQ in the germline V gene. Sequenced by immunoSEQ multiplex PCR; TCRdb stores in-frame clones only, minus some. The sample has 100,000 to 120,000 clones; around four fifths are singletons. This clone was seen a few times. This rearrangement joins TRBV5-1 to TRBJ2-1; 8 bases line up with TRBD2. This TCR was sampled from a woman aged 55-69 years with acute or convalescent COVID-19. Sequences were obtained from peripheral blood. Here the CDR3 reads CASSPPSGGNNEQFF. Here the CDR3 DNA reads TGCGCCAGCAGCCCTCCGTCGGGGGGGAACAATGAGCAGTTCTTC.